These T cell receptor beta chains were read from a single sample in a study of cytomegalovirus exposure and HLA in healthy donors. TCRdb's copy holds only in-frame clones and misses some; the assay was immunoSEQ multiplex PCR. The sample includes under 200,000 clones, over 75% of them seen just once. The material sequenced was PBMCs. The source of these receptors is a man aged 50 to 59 in good health and CMV-seropositive. The CDR3 runs from the conserved cysteine through the conserved F or W. The order of the fields is V gene, J gene, D gene, clone size, CDR3 DNA, CDR3 protein. The D gene is left open where the match is weak. Where a row states a size, it is once, few, many or the class of an expanded clone; other rows omit it.

V: TRBV5-6
J: TRBJ1-5
D: .
size: .
DNA: TGTGCCAGCAGCTTGGGACCGGACAGAAATCAGCCCCAGCATTTT
CDR3: CASSLGPDRNQPQHF

V: TRBV11-2
J: TRBJ2-5
D: TRBD2
size: .
DNA: TGTGCCAGCAGCTTAACTAGCGGTATTCAAGAGACCCAGTACTTC
CDR3: CASSLTSGIQETQYF

V: TRBV25-1
J: TRBJ2-7
D: TRBD1
size: once
DNA: TGTGCCAGCAGTCTTAGGACAGGGTCCTCCGAGCAGTACTTC
CDR3: CASSLRTGSSEQYF

V: TRBV19
J: TRBJ2-1
D: TRBD1
size: .
DNA: TGTGCCAGTGGTTCCGGGACAGGGCTTCGTGAGCAGTTCTTC
CDR3: CASGSGTGLREQFF

V: TRBV19
J: TRBJ1-5
D: TRBD1
size: .
DNA: TGTGCCAGTAGTATCCTAGACAGGGACAATCAGCCCCAGCATTTT
CDR3: CASSILDRDNQPQHF

V: TRBV6-4
J: TRBJ2-3
D: .
size: .
DNA: TGTGCCAGCAGTGTCCGGGGGGCCGACACAGATACGCAGTATTTT
CDR3: CASSVRGADTDTQYF

V: TRBV6-6
J: TRBJ1-5
D: TRBD1
size: once
DNA: TGTGCCAGCATTTTGACAGGGAAAGGTCAGCCCCAGCATTTT
CDR3: CASILTGKGQPQHF

V: TRBV4-1
J: TRBJ1-1
D: .
size: .
DNA: TGCGCCAGCAGCCAAGATTTCGGAGTGGGAGCTTTCTTT
CDR3: CASSQDFGVGAFF

V: TRBV5-1
J: TRBJ2-1
D: .
size: few
DNA: TGCGCCAGCAGCTCAACCCTTGGGACACCTACCTACAATGAGCAGTTCTTC
CDR3: CASSSTLGTPTYNEQFF

V: TRBV7-8
J: TRBJ2-1
D: .
size: .
DNA: TGTGCCAGCAGCCCCTACCGGACAGACCTAGGGAAGCAGTTCTTC
CDR3: CASSPYRTDLGKQFF

V: TRBV27
J: TRBJ2-2
D: .
size: .
DNA: TGTGCCAGCAGTGCAGGGTTCTCGAACACCGGGGAGCTGTTTTTT
CDR3: CASSAGFSNTGELFF

V: TRBV18
J: TRBJ1-1
D: TRBD1
size: few
DNA: TGTGCCAGCTCGCCAAGACAGGGGGTTTCTCCTGAAGCTTTCTTT
CDR3: CASSPRQGVSPEAFF

V: TRBV28
J: TRBJ1-2
D: TRBD1
size: .
DNA: TGTGCCAGCAGAACTGGACAGGGGTATGGCTACACCTTC
CDR3: CASRTGQGYGYTF

V: TRBV6-5
J: TRBJ2-7
D: TRBD1
size: .
DNA: TGTGCCAGCAGTTATCGATCCGGGACAGAAAAGCAGTACTTC
CDR3: CASSYRSGTEKQYF

V: TRBV5-1
J: TRBJ1-2
D: .
size: .
DNA: TGCGCCAGCAGCTTGCAACAGAATTCCTATGGCTACACCTTC
CDR3: CASSLQQNSYGYTF

V: TRBV23-1
J: TRBJ2-1
D: TRBD1
size: .
DNA: TGCGCCAGCACGTACAGGGGGCCCTACAATGAGCAGTTCTTC
CDR3: CASTYRGPYNEQFF

V: TRBV29-1
J: TRBJ2-3
D: TRBD1
size: .
DNA: TGCACGACTGGGACAGGGGGCAGAGATACGCAGTATTTT
CDR3: CTTGTGGRDTQYF

V: TRBV5-5
J: TRBJ1-6
D: .
size: once
DNA: TGTGCCAGCAGCTTGCTTCTGGTCAGTCCTTCACCCCTCCACTTT
CDR3: CASSLLLVSPSPLHF

V: TRBV7-2
J: TRBJ1-5
D: .
size: .
DNA: TGTGCCAGCAGCTGGGGGGGCGGTTATCAGCCCCAGCATTTT
CDR3: CASSWGGGYQPQHF

V: TRBV4-3
J: TRBJ2-1
D: .
size: .
DNA: TGCGCCAGCAGCCAAACGGGAGAAGCCAATGAGCAGTTCTTC
CDR3: CASSQTGEANEQFF

V: TRBV6-4
J: TRBJ2-3
D: TRBD2
size: .
DNA: TGTGCCAGCAGTGACTCTAGCGGGGGGGCAGATACGCAGTATTTT
CDR3: CASSDSSGGADTQYF

V: TRBV11-3
J: TRBJ2-4
D: TRBD1
size: .
DNA: TGTGCCAGCAGCTCCGGGACAGGGCTGTACTTC
CDR3: CASSSGTGLYF

V: TRBV7-9
J: TRBJ1-2
D: TRBD1
size: .
DNA: TGTGCCAGCAGCTTACGACAGGGGTACGGCTACACCTTC
CDR3: CASSLRQGYGYTF

V: TRBV7-9
J: TRBJ2-5
D: .
size: .
DNA: TGTGCCAGCAGCTTACGGACACAAGAGACCCAGTACTTC
CDR3: CASSLRTQETQYF

V: TRBV5-1
J: TRBJ1-1
D: .
size: .
DNA: TGCGCCAGCAGTTTTGACAAGAACACTGAAGCTTTCTTT
CDR3: CASSFDKNTEAFF

V: TRBV4-3
J: TRBJ2-2
D: .
size: .
DNA: TGCGCCAGCAGCCAAGAACGACTAGGATACACCGGGGAGCTGTTTTTT
CDR3: CASSQERLGYTGELFF

V: TRBV4-2
J: TRBJ2-3
D: .
size: .
DNA: TGTGCCAGCAGCCAAGGGAGGCAGAATAATAAAGATACGCAGTATTTT
CDR3: CASSQGRQNNKDTQYF

V: TRBV11-1
J: TRBJ1-6
D: .
size: .
DNA: TGTGCCAGCAGCGGGACATACAATTCACCCCTCCACTTT
CDR3: CASSGTYNSPLHF

V: TRBV27
J: TRBJ2-5
D: TRBD2
size: .
DNA: TGTGCCAGCAGTTTTGAAGCGGGGGGGCCTAGGACCCAGTACTTC
CDR3: CASSFEAGGPRTQYF

V: TRBV27
J: TRBJ2-1
D: TRBD1
size: .
DNA: TGTGCCAGCAGTTTTCAGGGGGCCTACAATGAGCAGTTCTTC
CDR3: CASSFQGAYNEQFF

V: TRBV19
J: TRBJ2-1
D: TRBD1
size: .
DNA: TGTGCCAGTAGTATAACGGGACAGGGGGTAAACAATGAGCAGTTCTTC
CDR3: CASSITGQGVNNEQFF

V: TRBV6-5
J: TRBJ2-5
D: TRBD1
size: .
DNA: TGTGCCAGCAGTTGGGACAGGGCCTTGTTGTCAGAGACCCAGTACTTC
CDR3: CASSWDRALLSETQYF

V: TRBV7-6
J: TRBJ1-6
D: TRBD1
size: .
DNA: TGTGCCAGCAGCTCGATGACAGGGAATAATTCACCCCTCCACTTT
CDR3: CASSSMTGNNSPLHF

V: TRBV4-3
J: TRBJ2-7
D: TRBD2
size: .
DNA: TGCGCCAGCAGCCAAGATCGATTAGCGGGGGTCTACGAGCAGTACTTC
CDR3: CASSQDRLAGVYEQYF

V: TRBV19
J: TRBJ1-2
D: .
size: .
DNA: TGTGCCAGTAGTATCACCCAGGGAGGTGGGGACTATGGCTACACCTTC
CDR3: CASSITQGGGDYGYTF

V: TRBV6-1
J: TRBJ2-7
D: .
size: .
DNA: TGTGCCAGCAGTGACAACTACGAGCAGTACTTC
CDR3: CASSDNYEQYF

V: TRBV7-8
J: TRBJ2-5
D: TRBD2
size: .
DNA: TGTGCCAGCAGCCCTAGGTGGCCGGGGGCGCGGCTAGCGGGGGGGCCACAAGAGACCCAGTACTTC
CDR3: CASSPRWPGARLAGGPQETQYF

V: TRBV27
J: TRBJ2-1
D: TRBD2
size: .
DNA: TGTGCCAGCAGTCCACACCTAGCGGATGAGCAGTTCTTC
CDR3: CASSPHLADEQFF

V: TRBV28
J: TRBJ2-3
D: .
size: .
DNA: TGTGCCAGCACCCGAGAAGGGGCCCGTGGAGATACGCAGTATTTT
CDR3: CASTREGARGDTQYF

V: TRBV30
J: TRBJ2-1
D: .
size: .
DNA: TGTGCCTGGAGTGGCTGGGACAATGAGCAGTTCTTC
CDR3: CAWSGWDNEQFF

V: TRBV11-2
J: TRBJ2-7
D: .
size: .
DNA: TGTGCCAGCAGCTTAGAGTTATCCTACGAGCAGTACTTC
CDR3: CASSLELSYEQYF

V: TRBV4-2
J: TRBJ2-7
D: TRBD2
size: .
DNA: TGTGCCAGCAGCCGGTCCCCCCCCGGGACTAGCGGGGCAGCCTACGAGCAGTACTTC
CDR3: CASSRSPPGTSGAAYEQYF